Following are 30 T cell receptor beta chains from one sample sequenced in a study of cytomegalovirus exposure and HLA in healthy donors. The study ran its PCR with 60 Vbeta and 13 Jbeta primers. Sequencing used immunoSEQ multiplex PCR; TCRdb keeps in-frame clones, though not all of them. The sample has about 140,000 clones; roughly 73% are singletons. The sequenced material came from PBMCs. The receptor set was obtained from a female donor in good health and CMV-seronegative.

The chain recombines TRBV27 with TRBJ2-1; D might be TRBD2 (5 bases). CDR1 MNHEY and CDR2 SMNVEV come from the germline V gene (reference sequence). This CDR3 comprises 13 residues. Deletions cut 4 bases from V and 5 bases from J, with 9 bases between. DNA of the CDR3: TGTGCCAGCAGTTCTGGACTGGACAATGAGCAGTTCTTC. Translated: CASSSGLDNEQFF.

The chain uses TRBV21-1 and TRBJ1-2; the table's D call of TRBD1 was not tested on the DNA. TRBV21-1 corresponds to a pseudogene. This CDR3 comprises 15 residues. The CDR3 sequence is CASSLPTGGNYGYTF. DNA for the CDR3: TGTGCCAGCAGCCTTCCGACAGGGGGTAACTATGGCTACACCTTC.

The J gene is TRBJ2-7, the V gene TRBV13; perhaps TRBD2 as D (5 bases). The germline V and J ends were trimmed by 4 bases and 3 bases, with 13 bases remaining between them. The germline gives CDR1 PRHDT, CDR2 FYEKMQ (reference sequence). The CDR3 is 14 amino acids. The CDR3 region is CASSSGDRNYEQYF. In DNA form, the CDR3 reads TGTGCCAGCAGCTCCGGGGATAGAAACTACGAGCAGTACTTC.

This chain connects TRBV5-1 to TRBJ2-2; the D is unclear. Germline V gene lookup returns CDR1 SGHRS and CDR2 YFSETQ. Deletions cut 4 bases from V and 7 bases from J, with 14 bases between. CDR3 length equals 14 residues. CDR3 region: CASSLQTSVGELFF. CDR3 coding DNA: TGCGCCAGCAGCCTCCAAACTTCGGTCGGGGAGCTGTTTTTT.

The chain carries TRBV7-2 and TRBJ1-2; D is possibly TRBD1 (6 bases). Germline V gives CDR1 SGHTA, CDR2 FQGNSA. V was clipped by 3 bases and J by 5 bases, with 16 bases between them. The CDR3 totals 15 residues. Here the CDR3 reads CASSFVQGTGYGYTF. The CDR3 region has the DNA TGTGCCAGCAGCTTCGTCCAGGGGACGGGGTATGGCTACACCTTC.

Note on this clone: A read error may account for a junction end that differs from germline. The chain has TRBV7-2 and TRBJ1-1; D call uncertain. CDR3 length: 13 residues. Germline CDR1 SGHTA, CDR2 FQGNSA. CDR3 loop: CASSLTGTEAFGF. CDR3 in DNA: TGTGCCAGCAGCTTAACGGGAACCGAAGCCTTTGGCTTT.

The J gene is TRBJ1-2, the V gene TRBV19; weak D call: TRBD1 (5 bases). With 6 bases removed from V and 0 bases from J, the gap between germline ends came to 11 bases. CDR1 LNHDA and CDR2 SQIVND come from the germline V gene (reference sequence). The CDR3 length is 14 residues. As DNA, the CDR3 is TGTGCCAGTAGCGATAGGGGTACTAACTATGGCTACACCTTC. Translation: CASSDRGTNYGYTF.

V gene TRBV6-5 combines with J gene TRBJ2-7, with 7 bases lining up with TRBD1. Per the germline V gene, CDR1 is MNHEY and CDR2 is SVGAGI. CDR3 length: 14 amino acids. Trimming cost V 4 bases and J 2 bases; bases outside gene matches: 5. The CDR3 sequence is CASSSGTDTYEQYF. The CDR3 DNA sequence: TGTGCCAGCAGTTCCGGGACAGATACCTACGAGCAGTACTTC.

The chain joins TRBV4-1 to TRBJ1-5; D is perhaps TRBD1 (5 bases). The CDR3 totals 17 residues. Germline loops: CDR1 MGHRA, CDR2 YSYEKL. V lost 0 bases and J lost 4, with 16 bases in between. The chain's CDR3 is CASSQEGALGWNQPQHF. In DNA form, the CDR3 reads TGCGCCAGCAGCCAAGAAGGGGCCCTGGGGTGGAATCAGCCCCAGCATTTT.

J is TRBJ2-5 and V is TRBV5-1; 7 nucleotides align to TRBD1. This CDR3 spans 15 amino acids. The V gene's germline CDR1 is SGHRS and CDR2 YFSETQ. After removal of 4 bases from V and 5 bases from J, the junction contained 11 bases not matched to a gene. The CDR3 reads CASSPTRQGAETQYF. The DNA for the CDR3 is TGCGCCAGCAGCCCTACGAGACAGGGAGCGGAGACCCAGTACTTC.

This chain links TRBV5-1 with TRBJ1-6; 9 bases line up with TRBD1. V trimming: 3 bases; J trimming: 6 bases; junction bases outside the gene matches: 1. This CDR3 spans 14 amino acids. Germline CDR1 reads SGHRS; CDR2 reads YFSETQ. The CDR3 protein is CASSWTGVNSPLHF. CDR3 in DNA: TGCGCCAGCAGCTGGACAGGGGTTAATTCACCCCTCCACTTT.

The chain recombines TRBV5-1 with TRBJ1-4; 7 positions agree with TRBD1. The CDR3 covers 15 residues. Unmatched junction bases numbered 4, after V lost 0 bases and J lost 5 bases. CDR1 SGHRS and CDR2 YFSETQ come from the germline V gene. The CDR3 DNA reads TGCGCCAGCAGCTTGGCCGGGACAGAAAATGAAAAACTGTTTTTT. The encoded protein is CASSLAGTENEKLFF.

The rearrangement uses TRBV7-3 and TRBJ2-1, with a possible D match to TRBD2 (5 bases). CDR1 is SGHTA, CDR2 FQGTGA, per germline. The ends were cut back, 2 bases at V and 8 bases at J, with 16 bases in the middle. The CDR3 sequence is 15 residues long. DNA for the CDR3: TGTGCCAGCAGCTTAGCGGGCCCGGGTCCGGATGAGCAGTTCTTC. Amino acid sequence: CASSLAGPGPDEQFF.

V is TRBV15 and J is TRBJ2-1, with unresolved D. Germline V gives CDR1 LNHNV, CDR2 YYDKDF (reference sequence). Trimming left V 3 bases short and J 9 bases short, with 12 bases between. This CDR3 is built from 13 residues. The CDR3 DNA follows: TGTGCCACCAGCAGGGCCAGTACCTGTGAGCAGTTCTTC. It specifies CATSRASTCEQFF.

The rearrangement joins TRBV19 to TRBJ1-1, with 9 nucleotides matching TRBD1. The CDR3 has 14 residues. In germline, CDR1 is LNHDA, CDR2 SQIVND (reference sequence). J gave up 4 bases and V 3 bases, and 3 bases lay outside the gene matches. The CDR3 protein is CASSIQTGGTEAFF. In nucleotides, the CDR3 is TGTGCCAGTAGTATTCAGACAGGGGGCACTGAAGCTTTCTTT. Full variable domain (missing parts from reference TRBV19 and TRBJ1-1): DGGITQSPKYLFRKEGQNVTLSCEQNLNHDAMYWYRQDPGQGLRLIYYSQIVNDFQKGDIAEGYSVSREKKESFPLTVTSAQKNPTAFYLCASSIQTGGTEAFFGQGTRLTVV.

CDR3 in amino acids: CASSFDEGGETQYF. The CDR3 DNA reads TGTGCCAGCAGTTTTGACGAGGGAGGAGAGACCCAGTACTTC. V gene TRBV28 combines with J gene TRBJ2-5; D may be TRBD2 (6 bases). The ends were cut back, 3 bases at V and 4 bases at J, with 12 bases in the middle. This CDR3 comprises 14 residues. Germline V gene lookup returns CDR1 MDHEN and CDR2 SYDVKM.

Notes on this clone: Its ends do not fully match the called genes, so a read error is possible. The CDR3 nucleotides are TGTGCCAGCAGTGATCCCGAGGGCGGGAGACCCCCTCTCTTC. Amino acids: CASSDPEGGRPPLF. V is TRBV6-1 and J is TRBJ2-1; 7 bases are shared with TRBD2. CDR1 MNHNS and CDR2 SASEGT come from the germline V gene. The CDR3 is 14 amino acids.

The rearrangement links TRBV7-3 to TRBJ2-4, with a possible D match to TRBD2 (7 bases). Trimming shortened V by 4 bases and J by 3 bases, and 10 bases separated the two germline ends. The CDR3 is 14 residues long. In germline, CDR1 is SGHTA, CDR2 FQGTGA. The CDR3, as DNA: TGTGCCAGCAGCTCAGGGGAGGGCAAAAACATTCAGTACTTC. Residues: CASSSGEGKNIQYF.

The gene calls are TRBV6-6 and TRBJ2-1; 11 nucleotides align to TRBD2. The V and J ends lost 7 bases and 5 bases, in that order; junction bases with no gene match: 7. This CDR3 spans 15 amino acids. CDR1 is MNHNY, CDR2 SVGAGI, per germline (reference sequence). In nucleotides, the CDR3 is TGTGCCAGCATCTCTGGACTAGCGGGTGACAATGAGCAGTTCTTC. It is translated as CASISGLAGDNEQFF.

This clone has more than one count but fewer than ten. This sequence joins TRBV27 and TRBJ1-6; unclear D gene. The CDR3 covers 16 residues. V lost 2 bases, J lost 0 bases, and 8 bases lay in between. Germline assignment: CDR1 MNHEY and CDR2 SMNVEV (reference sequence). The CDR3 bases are TGTGCCAGCAGTTTAGAGGGCCCCTCCTATAATTCACCCCTCCACTTT. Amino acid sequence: CASSLEGPSYNSPLHF.

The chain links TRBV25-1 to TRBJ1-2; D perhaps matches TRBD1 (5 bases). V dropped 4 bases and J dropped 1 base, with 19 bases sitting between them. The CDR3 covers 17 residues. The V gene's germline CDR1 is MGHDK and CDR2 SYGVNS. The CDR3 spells CASSARNQGFLNYGYTF. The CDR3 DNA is TGTGCCAGCAGTGCCCGTAATCAGGGTTTCCTTAACTATGGCTACACCTTC.

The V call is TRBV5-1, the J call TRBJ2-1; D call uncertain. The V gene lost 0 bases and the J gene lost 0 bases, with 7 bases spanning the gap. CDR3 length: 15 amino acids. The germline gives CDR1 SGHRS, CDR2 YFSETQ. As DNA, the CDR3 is TGCGCCAGCAGCTTGGCCGCCGGCTCCTACAATGAGCAGTTCTTC. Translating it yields CASSLAAGSYNEQFF.

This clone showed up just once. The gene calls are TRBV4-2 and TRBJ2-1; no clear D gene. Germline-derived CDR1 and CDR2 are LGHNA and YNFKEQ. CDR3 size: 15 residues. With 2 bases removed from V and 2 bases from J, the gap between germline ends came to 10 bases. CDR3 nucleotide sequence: TGTGCCAGCAGCCAACTAAGCGTACCCTACAATGAGCAGTTCTTC. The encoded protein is CASSQLSVPYNEQFF.

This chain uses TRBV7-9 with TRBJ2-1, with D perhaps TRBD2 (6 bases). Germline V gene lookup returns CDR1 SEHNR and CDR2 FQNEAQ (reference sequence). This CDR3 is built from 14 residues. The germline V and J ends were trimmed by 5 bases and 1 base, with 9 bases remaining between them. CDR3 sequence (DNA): TGTGCCAGCAGCCCTAGCGCGTCCTACAATGAGCAGTTCTTC. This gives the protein CASSPSASYNEQFF.

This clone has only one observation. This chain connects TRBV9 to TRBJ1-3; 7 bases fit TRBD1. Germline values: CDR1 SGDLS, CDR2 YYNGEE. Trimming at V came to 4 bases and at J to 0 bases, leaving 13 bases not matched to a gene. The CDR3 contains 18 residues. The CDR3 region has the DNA TGTGCCAGCAGCCCTTCCCTCGGACAGGCCCCCTCTGGAAACACCATATATTTT. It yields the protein CASSPSLGQAPSGNTIYF.

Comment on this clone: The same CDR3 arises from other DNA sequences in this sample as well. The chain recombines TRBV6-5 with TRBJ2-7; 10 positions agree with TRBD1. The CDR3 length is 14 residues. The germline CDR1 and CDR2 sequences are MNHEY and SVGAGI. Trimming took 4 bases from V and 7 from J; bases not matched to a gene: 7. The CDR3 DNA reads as TGTGCCAGCAGTTCCGGGACAGGGGCGCGGGAGCAGTACTTC. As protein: CASSSGTGAREQYF.

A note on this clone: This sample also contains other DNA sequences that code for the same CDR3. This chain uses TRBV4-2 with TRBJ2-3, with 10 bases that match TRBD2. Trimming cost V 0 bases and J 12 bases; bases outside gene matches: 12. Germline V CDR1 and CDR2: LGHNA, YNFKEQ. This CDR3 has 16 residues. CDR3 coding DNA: TGTGCCAGCAGCCAAGAGAGCGGGGGGGCTGGGGGTACACAGTATTTT. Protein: CASSQESGGAGGTQYF.

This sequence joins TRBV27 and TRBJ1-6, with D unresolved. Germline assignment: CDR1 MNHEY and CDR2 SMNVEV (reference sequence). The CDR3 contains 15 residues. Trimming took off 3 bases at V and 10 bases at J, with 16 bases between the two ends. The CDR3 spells CASSFSEPSYSPLHF. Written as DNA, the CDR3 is TGTGCCAGCAGTTTTTCGGAGCCTTCTTACTCACCCCTCCACTTT.

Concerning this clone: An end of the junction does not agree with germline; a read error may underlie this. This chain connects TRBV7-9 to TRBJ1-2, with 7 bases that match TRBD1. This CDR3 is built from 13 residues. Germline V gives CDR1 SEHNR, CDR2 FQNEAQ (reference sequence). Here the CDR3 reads CSSIKGAGYGYTF. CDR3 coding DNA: TGTTCCAGCATAAAGGGGGCGGGCTATGGCTACACCTTC.

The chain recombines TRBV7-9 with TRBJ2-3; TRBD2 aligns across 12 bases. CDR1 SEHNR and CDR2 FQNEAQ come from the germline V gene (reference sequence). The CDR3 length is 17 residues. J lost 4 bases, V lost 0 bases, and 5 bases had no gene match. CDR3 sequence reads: CASSLAGLAGRADTQYF. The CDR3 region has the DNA TGTGCCAGCAGCTTAGCTGGACTAGCGGGGAGGGCAGATACGCAGTATTTT.